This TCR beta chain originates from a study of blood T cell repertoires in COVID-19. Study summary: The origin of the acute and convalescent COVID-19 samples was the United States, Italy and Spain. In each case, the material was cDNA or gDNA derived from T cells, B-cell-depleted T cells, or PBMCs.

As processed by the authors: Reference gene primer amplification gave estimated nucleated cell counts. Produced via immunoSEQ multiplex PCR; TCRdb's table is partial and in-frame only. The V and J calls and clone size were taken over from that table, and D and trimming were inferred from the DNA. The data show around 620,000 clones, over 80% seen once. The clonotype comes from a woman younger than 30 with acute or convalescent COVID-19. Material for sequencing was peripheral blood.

This CDR3 reads CASSSQWASGGANEQFF. The DNA of the CDR3 is TGTGCCAGCAGCTCCCAATGGGCGAGCGGGGGGGCCAATGAGCAGTTCTTC. The chain couples TRBV7-3 to TRBJ2-1; 10 bases agree with TRBD2. Germline loops: CDR1 SGHTA, CDR2 FQGTGA. The CDR3 contains 17 residues. With 4 bases clipped from V and 6 bases from J, the junction kept 12 bases outside the gene matches.